This T cell receptor beta chain was sequenced in a study of T-cell reconstitution after alpha-beta-depleted transplantation in children. Unique molecular identifiers tagged the TCRbeta library. TCRdb reprocessed the PCR reads via MiXCR and lists one record per CDR3 protein. The table includes 600,000 to 700,000 distinct CDR3 sequences, about 15% detected once. The sample consisted of PBMCs from the stem cell graft donor, taken from the stem cell graft. The TCR sequence derives from a human donor who donated a stem cell graft to a child with acute myeloid leukemia.

CDR3 nucleotide sequence: TGTGCCAGCGCCTCCGACAGTAGCTCCTACAATGAGCAGTTCTTC. Protein: CASASDSSSYNEQFF. V usage is TRBV7-2 and J usage is TRBJ2-1; tentatively, D is TRBD1 (5 bases). Trimming shortened V by 8 bases and J by 0 bases, and 14 bases separated the two germline ends. The CDR3 sequence is 15 residues long. Germline V gives CDR1 SGHTA, CDR2 FQGNSA.